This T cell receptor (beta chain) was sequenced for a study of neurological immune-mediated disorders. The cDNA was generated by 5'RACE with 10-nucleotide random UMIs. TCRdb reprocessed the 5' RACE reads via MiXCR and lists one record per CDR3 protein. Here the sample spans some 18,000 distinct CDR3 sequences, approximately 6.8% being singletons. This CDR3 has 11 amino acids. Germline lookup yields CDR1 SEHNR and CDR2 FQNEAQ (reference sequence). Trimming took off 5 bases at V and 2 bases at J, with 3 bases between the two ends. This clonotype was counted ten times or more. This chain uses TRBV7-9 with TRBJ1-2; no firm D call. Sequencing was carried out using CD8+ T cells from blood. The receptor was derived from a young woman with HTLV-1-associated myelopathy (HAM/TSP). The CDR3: CASSLNYGYTF. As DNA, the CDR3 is TGTGCCAGCAGCCTAAACTATGGCTACACCTTC.